What follows are 21 T cell receptor beta chains derived from one specimen sequenced in a study of beta chain features in type 1 diabetes. The entirety of the isolated RNA underwent reverse transcription, so expressed TCRB transcripts were sequenced. Assay used: immunoSEQ multiplex PCR; TCRdb lists only in-frame clones, some missing. Counted here are 250,000 to 350,000 clones, 14% occurring once; the ten biggest clones make up more than 6.5%. The sequenced material came from central memory CD4+ T cells from blood. The receptors come from a young man in good health.

The V gene is TRBV11-3, the J gene TRBJ1-6; no definite D call. CDR1 is SGHNT, CDR2 YENEEA, per germline. This CDR3 region has 13 residues. The ends were cut back, 0 bases at V and 8 bases at J, with 5 bases in the middle. In DNA, the CDR3 is TGTGCCAGCAGCTTAGAAGGTCATTCACCCCTCCACTTT. Its translation: CASSLEGHSPLHF.

This clone was counted a few times. The genes are TRBV4-2 and TRBJ2-1; TRBD2 agrees at 8 bases. This CDR3 contains 15 residues. Trimming cost V 2 bases and J 9 bases; bases outside gene matches: 9. Looked up from germline, CDR1 is LGHNA and CDR2 is YNFKEQ. In DNA, the CDR3 is TGTGCCAGCAGCCAAATGAGGACTAGCTATATTGAGCAGTTCTTC. Its protein product is CASSQMRTSYIEQFF.

The chain is built from TRBV6-1 and TRBJ1-6, with 8 positions matching TRBD1. The junction had 6 bases not matched to a gene; V was cut back by 4 bases and J by 1 base. This CDR3 comprises 17 residues. The V gene's germline CDR1 is MNHNS and CDR2 SASEGT. CDR3 sequence reads: CASSGDTGGSYNSPLHF. CDR3 nucleotides: TGTGCCAGCAGTGGCGACACAGGGGGGTCCTATAATTCACCCCTCCACTTT.

In this sample, this clone turned up a few times. V gene TRBV5-4 combines with J gene TRBJ1-5, with TRBD1 matching 8 bases. The germline V gene has CDR1 SGHNT and CDR2 YYREEE (reference sequence). The CDR3 loop spans 13 amino acids. Losses at the gene ends were 4 bases for V and 5 bases for J; bases not matched to a gene: 2. The CDR3 DNA follows: TGTGCCAGCAGCAAGACAGGGGATCAGCCCCAGCATTTT. Translated, it gives CASSKTGDQPQHF.

This sequence joins TRBV28 and TRBJ1-2, with TRBD1 matching over 9 bases. This CDR3 has 15 residues. The germline V gene encodes CDR1 MDHEN and CDR2 SYDVKM. J was trimmed by 4 bases and V by 8 bases; bases with no gene match: 11. CDR3 protein: CASLRQGESSYGYTF. The CDR3 DNA is TGTGCCAGCCTACGACAGGGGGAGTCGAGCTATGGCTACACCTTC.

This chain connects TRBV19 to TRBJ1-3; tentative D call: TRBD1 (5 bases). Germline CDR1 LNHDA, CDR2 SQIVND (reference sequence). Trimming took off 2 bases at V and 0 bases at J, with 11 bases between the two ends. This CDR3 is 16 amino acids long. The DNA of the CDR3 is TGTGCCAGTAGTATACGGCGGGGCCGCTCTGGAAACACCATATATTTT. Its translation: CASSIRRGRSGNTIYF.

This clone has a handful of counts. This rearrangement joins TRBV4-2 to TRBJ2-3; TRBD2 matches 13 bases. This CDR3 region has 15 residues. V dropped 5 bases and J dropped 6; count of bases not matched to a gene: 5. The germline V gene has CDR1 LGHNA and CDR2 YNFKEQ. The CDR3 sequence: CASSLRTSGSDTQYF. The CDR3 DNA reads as TGTGCCAGCAGCTTGAGGACTAGCGGGAGTGATACGCAGTATTTT.

This clone came up a few times. This chain connects TRBV11-2 to TRBJ1-5, with D hard to call. The germline V and J ends were trimmed by 3 bases and 4 bases, with 7 bases remaining between them. The CDR3 is made up of 13 amino acids. Germline CDR1 SGHAT, CDR2 FQNNGV. CDR3 sequence: CASSFHPNQPQHF. CDR3 nucleotide sequence: TGTGCCAGCAGCTTTCACCCTAATCAGCCCCAGCATTTT.

The genes are TRBV6-5 and TRBJ1-2; D is unresolved. Germline CDR1 MNHEY, CDR2 SVGAGI. The V end lost 6 bases, the J end lost 7 bases, and 12 bases lay between the germline ends. The CDR3 runs 12 residues. The CDR3 nucleotides read TGTGCCAGCAGAGGGAGTTGGGCTGGCTACACCTTC. This codes for CASRGSWAGYTF.

This clone was seen more than once but under ten times. This rearrangement joins TRBV14 to TRBJ1-4, with TRBD1 identical over 8 bases. This CDR3 is built from 15 residues. V was clipped by 4 bases and J by 5 bases; unmatched bases: 6. The germline CDR1 and CDR2 sequences are SGHDN and FVKESK. CDR3 protein: CASSLRTGLNEKLFF. In DNA, the CDR3 is TGTGCCAGCAGCCTTCGGACAGGGTTGAATGAAAAACTGTTTTTT.

The V call is TRBV11-3, the J call TRBJ2-3; 7 bases align to TRBD1. The germline V gene encodes CDR1 SGHNT and CDR2 YENEEA. V lost 0 bases, J lost 1 base, and 4 bases stayed unmatched. The CDR3 is 16 amino acids. This chain's CDR3 is CASSLDLGTGTDTQYF. The CDR3 bases are TGTGCCAGCAGCTTAGATCTTGGGACAGGCACAGATACGCAGTATTTT.

This clone was found a few times. The chain is built from TRBV5-1 and TRBJ2-7; the match to TRBD1 covers 7 bases. Germline assignment: CDR1 SGHRS and CDR2 YFSETQ. CDR3 length: 15 amino acids. The V and J ends lost 4 bases and 3 bases, in that order; junction bases with no gene match: 10. The CDR3 DNA follows: TGCGCCAGCAGCCTAACAGGGGCCGAAGGCTACGAGCAGTACTTC. Protein product: CASSLTGAEGYEQYF. Looking up the rest from reference TRBV5-1 and TRBJ2-7 gives the full variable domain: KAGVTQTPRYLIKTRGQQVTLSCSPISGHRSVSWYQQTPGQGLQFLFEYFSETQRNKGNFPGRFSGRQFSNSRSEMNVSTLELGDSALYLCASSLTGAEGYEQYFGPGTRLTVT.

This clone was counted many times. This sequence joins TRBV16 and TRBJ1-1; no firm D call. V was cut by 4 bases and J by 5 bases, with 14 bases left in between. Germline assignment: CDR1 KGHSY and CDR2 FQNENV. The CDR3 sequence is 14 residues long. CDR3 coding DNA: TGTGCCAGCAGCCCTCCACCTCCCCTGACTGAAGCTTTCTTT. Translation gives CASSPPPPLTEAFF.

This clone was found a few times. The V gene is TRBV4-3, the J gene TRBJ2-5; maybe TRBD1 (6 bases). Germline CDR1 is LGHNA and CDR2 is YSLEER. V was pared by 1 base and J by 7 bases, with 19 bases between. The length of the CDR3 is 16 residues. In nucleotides, the CDR3 is TGCGCCAGCAGCCAAGGACTGCCGGGACAAAGAGGGACCCAGTACTTC. Its protein is CASSQGLPGQRGTQYF.

In this sample, this clone turned up a few times. The genes are TRBV5-1 and TRBJ2-5, with 12 bases that match TRBD2. This CDR3 is 16 amino acids long. Germline assignment: CDR1 SGHRS and CDR2 YFSETQ. The ends lost 4 bases at V and 1 base at J; junction bases unmatched: 5. CDR3 sequence: CASSVTSGGLQETQYF. CDR3 coding DNA: TGCGCCAGCAGCGTAACTAGCGGGGGGCTCCAAGAGACCCAGTACTTC.

With respect to this clone: This same CDR3 is encoded by further DNA sequences in the sample. V is TRBV7-2 and J is TRBJ1-5; the match to TRBD1 covers 7 bases. This CDR3 contains 14 residues. V lost 2 bases to trimming and J lost 4 bases; unmatched junction nucleotides: 2. CDR1 is SGHTA and CDR2 is FQGNSA in the germline V gene. The CDR3 here is CASSLRQGNQPQHF. The CDR3 nucleotides are TGTGCCAGCAGCTTACGACAGGGAAATCAGCCCCAGCATTTT.

This clone was detected ten times or more. J is TRBJ1-2 and V is TRBV7-2, with D possibly TRBD1 on 5 matching bases. Trimming removed 1 base at V and 4 bases at J, with 10 bases between. Germline values: CDR1 SGHTA, CDR2 FQGNSA. The CDR3 spans 14 residues. The CDR3 protein is CASSLGSGGYGYTF. The CDR3 DNA is TGTGCCAGCAGCTTAGGATCCGGGGGCTATGGCTACACCTTC.

The chain joins TRBV7-2 to TRBJ2-2, with no clear D. The germline V gene encodes CDR1 SGHTA and CDR2 FQGNSA. This CDR3 has 12 residues. Trimming removed 5 bases from V and 4 bases from J, with 5 bases in between. The DNA of the CDR3 is TGTGCCAGCAGCATCTCCACCGGGGAGCTGTTTTTT. It codes for CASSISTGELFF.

The table lists this clone with many counts. The V call is TRBV18, the J call TRBJ2-2; a possible D gene is TRBD1 (6 bases). Trimming stripped 3 bases from V and 1 base from J, with 6 bases between. The CDR3 totals 14 residues. Germline lookup yields CDR1 KGHSH and CDR2 LQKENI. The chain's CDR3 is CASSPTGNTGELFF. The DNA for the CDR3 is TGTGCCAGCTCACCGACAGGGAACACCGGGGAGCTGTTTTTT.

This clone was counted between two and nine times. The CDR3 loop is CASSFGVEQFF. The CDR3 region has the DNA TGTGCCAGCAGCTTCGGGGTTGAGCAGTTCTTC. The chain links TRBV11-2 to TRBJ2-1; maybe TRBD2 (5 bases). The CDR3 contains 11 residues. Trimming cost V 3 bases and J 9 bases, with 6 bases left between them. Per germline, CDR1 SGHAT and CDR2 FQNNGV.

The V call is TRBV5-1, the J call TRBJ2-7, with a possible D match to TRBD1 (7 bases). CDR3 length: 16 residues. CDR1 is SGHRS and CDR2 is YFSETQ in the germline V gene. With 4 bases removed from V and 0 bases from J, the gap between germline ends came to 17 bases. The CDR3 spells CASSEMAEGASYEQYF. CDR3 nucleotide sequence: TGCGCCAGCAGCGAGATGGCGGAGGGGGCCTCCTACGAGCAGTACTTC.